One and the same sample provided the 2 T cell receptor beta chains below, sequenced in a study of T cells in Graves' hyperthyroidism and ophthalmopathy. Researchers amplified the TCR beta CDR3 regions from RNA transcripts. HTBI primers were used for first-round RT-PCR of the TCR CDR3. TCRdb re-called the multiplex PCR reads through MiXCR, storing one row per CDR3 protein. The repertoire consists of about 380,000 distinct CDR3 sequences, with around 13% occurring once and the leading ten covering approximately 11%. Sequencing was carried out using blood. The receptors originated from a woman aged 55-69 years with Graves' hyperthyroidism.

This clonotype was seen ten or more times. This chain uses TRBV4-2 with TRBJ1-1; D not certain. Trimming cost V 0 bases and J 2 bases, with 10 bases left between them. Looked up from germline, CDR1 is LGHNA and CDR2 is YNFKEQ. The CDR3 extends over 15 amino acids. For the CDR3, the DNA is TGTGCCAGCAGCCAAGACGGTCAGTCAAACACTGAAGCTTTCTTT. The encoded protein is CASSQDGQSNTEAFF.

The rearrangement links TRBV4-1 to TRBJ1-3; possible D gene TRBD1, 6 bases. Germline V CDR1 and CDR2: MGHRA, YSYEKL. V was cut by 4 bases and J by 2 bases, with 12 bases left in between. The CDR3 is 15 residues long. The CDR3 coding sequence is TGCGCCAGCAGCCGAGGGACATTGGCTGGAAACACCATATATTTT. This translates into CASSRGTLAGNTIYF.